This TCR beta chain originates from a study of radiotherapy plus CTLA-4 blockade in lung cancer. This table comes from immunoSEQ multiplex PCR, and its TCRdb copy is limited to in-frame clones, with some not included. The table includes roughly 80,000 clones, over 65% detected once. The germline V gene encodes CDR1 MNHNS and CDR2 SASEGT. V gave up 5 bases and J gave up 5 bases, with 16 bases separating them. CDR3 length equals 14 residues. Material: peripheral blood, obtained from a patient treated with radiotherapy plus ipilimumab. The chain joins TRBV6-1 to TRBJ2-7, with a weak D call TRBD2 (6 bases). The TCR originated in a human donor with non-small cell lung cancer whose response to radiotherapy plus ipilimumab could not be evaluated. The CDR3 is CASSRSPEGHEQYF. CDR3 nucleotide sequence: TGTGCCAGCAGTCGTAGCCCGGAGGGCCACGAGCAGTACTTC.